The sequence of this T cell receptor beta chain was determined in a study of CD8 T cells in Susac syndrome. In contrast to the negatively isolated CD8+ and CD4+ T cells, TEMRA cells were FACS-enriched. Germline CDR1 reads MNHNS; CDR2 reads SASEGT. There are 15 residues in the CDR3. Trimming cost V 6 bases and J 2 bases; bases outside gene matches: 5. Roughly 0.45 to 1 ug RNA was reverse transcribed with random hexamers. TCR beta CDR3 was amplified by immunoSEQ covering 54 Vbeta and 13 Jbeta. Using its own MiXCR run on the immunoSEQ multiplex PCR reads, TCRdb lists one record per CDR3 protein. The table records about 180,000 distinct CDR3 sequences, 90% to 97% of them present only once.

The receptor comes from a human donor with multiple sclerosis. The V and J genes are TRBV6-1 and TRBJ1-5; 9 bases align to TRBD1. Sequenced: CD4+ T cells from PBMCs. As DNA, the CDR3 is TGTGCCAGCAGGAACCGGGACAGGGGCAATCAGCCCCAGCATTTT. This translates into CASRNRDRGNQPQHF.